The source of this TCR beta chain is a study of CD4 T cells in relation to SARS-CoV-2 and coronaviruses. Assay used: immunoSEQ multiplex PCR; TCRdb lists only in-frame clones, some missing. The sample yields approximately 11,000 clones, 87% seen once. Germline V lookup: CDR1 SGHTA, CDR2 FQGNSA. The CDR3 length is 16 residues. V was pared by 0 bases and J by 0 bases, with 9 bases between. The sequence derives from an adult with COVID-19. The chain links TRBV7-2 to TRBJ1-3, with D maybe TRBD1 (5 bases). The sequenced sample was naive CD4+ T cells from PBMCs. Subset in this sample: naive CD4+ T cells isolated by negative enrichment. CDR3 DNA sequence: TGTGCCAGCAGCTTAGCCGGGGCAGGCTCTGGAAACACCATATATTTT. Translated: CASSLAGAGSGNTIYF.